Presented here are 8 T cell receptor beta chains from one specimen sequenced in a study of cytomegalovirus exposure and HLA in healthy donors. 60 Vbeta and 13 Jbeta primers were used in PCR. Method: immunoSEQ multiplex PCR; TCRdb's copy keeps in-frame clones and lacks some. The sample has approximately 120,000 clones, under 80% seen once. The sample consisted of PBMCs. All receptors come from a man aged 35 to 55 in good health and CMV-seropositive.

The chain employs TRBV4-1 and TRBJ1-2; TRBD1 matches at 8 bases. Looked up from germline, CDR1 is MGHRA and CDR2 is YSYEKL. This CDR3 contains 16 residues. J lost 3 bases, V lost 0 bases, and 6 bases had no gene match. CDR3 nucleotides: TGCGCCAGCAGCCAAGACCCAACAGGGGGATACTATGGCTACACCTTC. This encodes CASSQDPTGGYYGYTF.

The genes are TRBV5-4 and TRBJ1-3; a possible D gene is TRBD1 (6 bases). The CDR3 runs 18 residues. V was clipped by 2 bases and J by 0 bases, with 18 bases between them. Per germline, CDR1 SGHNT and CDR2 YYREEE (reference sequence). The CDR3: CASSLGDRKDSSGNTIYF. CDR3 nucleotides: TGTGCCAGCAGCTTAGGAGACAGGAAGGATAGCTCTGGAAACACCATATATTTT.

The V and J genes are TRBV18 and TRBJ2-1; the D gene is possibly TRBD1 (5 bases). The V gene's germline CDR1 is KGHSH and CDR2 LQKENI. The V and J ends lost 4 bases and 3 bases respectively, with 13 bases between them. This CDR3 is 15 amino acids long. In DNA form, the CDR3 reads TGTGCCAGCTCACTTGACAGCTCTCTCTACAATGAGCAGTTCTTC. It is translated as CASSLDSSLYNEQFF.

V usage is TRBV11-2 and J usage is TRBJ2-6, with D unclear. Germline V CDR1 and CDR2: SGHAT, FQNNGV. V shed 3 bases and J shed 0 bases, with 12 bases lying between them. The CDR3 totals 17 residues. CDR3 bases: TGTGCCAGCAGCTTCCCCTGGCAGGCCTCTGGGGCCAACGTCCTGACTTTC. Amino acids: CASSFPWQASGANVLTF.

The CDR3 DNA reads as TGTGCCAGCAGCTTAGTCCGGGGAGACTATGGCTACACCTTC. Its translation is CASSLVRGDYGYTF. The chain couples TRBV7-8 to TRBJ1-2, with D uncertain. Germline CDR1 SGHVS, CDR2 FQNEAQ. Deletions cut 1 base from V and 3 bases from J, with 9 bases between. There are 14 residues in the CDR3.

This chain links TRBV19 with TRBJ1-1, with D possibly being TRBD1 (6 bases). The CDR3 totals 16 residues. The V and J ends lost 7 bases and 0 bases respectively, with 18 bases between them. Germline lookup yields CDR1 LNHDA and CDR2 SQIVND (reference sequence). The CDR3 sequence: CASTVRDTVMNTEAFF. The CDR3 DNA follows: TGTGCCAGTACCGTACGGGACACGGTCATGAACACTGAAGCTTTCTTT.

The chain joins TRBV11-3 to TRBJ1-1, with D possibly being TRBD1 (5 bases). The CDR3 runs to 16 residues. The germline V and J ends were trimmed by 5 bases and 3 bases, with 19 bases remaining between them. Germline CDR1 and CDR2: SGHNT and YENEEA. CDR3 nucleotides: TGTGCCAGCAGCGATGGGGGGGTGCTGGGGGACACTGAAGCTTTCTTT. Its translation is CASSDGGVLGDTEAFF.

J is TRBJ1-5 and V is TRBV30; D not certain. The CDR3 is 14 residues long. Looked up from germline, CDR1 is GTSNPN and CDR2 is SVGIG (reference sequence). V was cut by 1 base and J by 4 bases, with 11 bases left in between. The CDR3 protein is CAWSEHDWNQPQHF. The DNA for the CDR3 is TGTGCCTGGAGTGAGCACGACTGGAATCAGCCCCAGCATTTT.